Listed below are T cell receptor beta chains from one sample, sequenced in a study of identical twins. TCRdb independently ran MiXCR on the 5' RACE reads; one entry per CDR3 protein. The sample has about 570,000 distinct CDR3 sequences; over 8.5% are singletons. The data were also submitted as part of a second study, on yellow fever vaccine responses in identical twins.

Material: PBMCs. The receptors were sampled from a woman aged 18-29 years in good health. CDR3s include the opening cysteine and the closing phenylalanine or tryptophan. A D gene is named only where the DNA matches it firmly. A row's size may be missing; if present it is once, few, many or a size class.

size,V,D,J,CDR3,DNA
many,TRBV6-1,TRBD1,TRBJ1-6,CASSRDSFNSPLHF,TGTGCCAGCAGCCGGGACAGCTTCAATTCACCCCTCCACTTT
many,TRBV6-2/TRBV6-3,NA,TRBJ2-1,CASMSGNEQFF,TGTGCCAGCATGTCTGGGAATGAGCAGTTCTTC
few,TRBV20-1,TRBD2,TRBJ2-1,CSARGLAGGPVSYNEQFF,TGCAGTGCTAGAGGACTAGCGGGAGGGCCGGTTTCCTACAATGAGCAGTTCTTC
many,TRBV18,NA,TRBJ2-5,CASSPTDRRETQYF,TGTGCCAGCTCACCGACGGACAGAAGAGAGACCCAGTACTTC
many,TRBV20-1,TRBD2,TRBJ2-3,CSARDPFSGGDTQYF,TGCAGTGCTAGAGATCCGTTTAGCGGGGGTGATACGCAGTATTTT
many,TRBV7-6,NA,TRBJ2-1,CASSPPRFYNEQFF,TGTGCCAGCAGCCCCCCTAGGTTCTACAATGAGCAGTTCTTC
NA,TRBV27,TRBD1,TRBJ2-7,CASTRQGAGEQYF,TGTGCCAGCACACGCCAGGGGGCGGGGGAGCAGTACTTC
few,TRBV10-3,NA,TRBJ2-7,CAISEYGPPSYEQYF,TGTGCCATCAGTGAGTACGGCCCACCCAGCTACGAGCAGTACTTC
NA,TRBV7-9,TRBD2,TRBJ2-7,CASSSERGPSYEQYF,TGTGCCAGCAGCTCGGAGCGGGGCCCCTCCTACGAGCAGTACTTC
few,TRBV7-9,NA,TRBJ2-3,CASSLDSSSVTDTQYF,TGTGCCAGCAGCTTAGATTCGAGCAGCGTCACAGATACGCAGTATTTT
NA,TRBV2,TRBD1,TRBJ2-7,CASMDRDPYF,TGTGCCAGCATGGACAGGGACCCTTACTTC
few,TRBV6-5,NA,TRBJ2-5,CASSYMFPYQPQYF,TGTGCCAGCAGTTACATGTTCCCTTATCAGCCCCAGTACTTC
few,TRBV20-1,NA,TRBJ2-3,CSAMRGGGMETQYF,TGCAGTGCTATGCGAGGAGGAGGGATGGAAACGCAGTATTTT
few,TRBV4-3,TRBD2,TRBJ2-5,CASSQRLAGARAETQYF,TGCGCCAGCAGCCAAAGGCTAGCGGGAGCAAGGGCGGAGACCCAGTACTTC
NA,TRBV20-1,TRBD2,TRBJ2-1,CSARRGRASNEQFF,TGCAGTGCTAGGAGAGGGAGGGCCTCCAATGAGCAGTTCTTC
few,TRBV16,TRBD1,TRBJ2-1,CASSQLIGTGTVNEQFF,TGTGCCAGCAGCCAATTAATAGGGACAGGGACGGTCAATGAGCAGTTCTTC
NA,TRBV12-5,NA,TRBJ2-3,CASGWGTDTQYF,TGTGCTAGTGGTTGGGGGACAGATACGCAGTATTTT
NA,TRBV7-9,NA,TRBJ2-5,CASSFLEGWSGETQYF,TGTGCCAGCAGCTTTCTAGAAGGGTGGTCGGGAGAGACCCAGTACTTC
few,TRBV12-5,NA,TRBJ2-3,CASGLGTTLTDTQYF,TGTGCTAGTGGTTTGGGTACGACCCTCACAGATACGCAGTATTTT
NA,TRBV5-1,NA,TRBJ2-1,CASSLRPPGIGYNEQFF,TGCGCCAGCAGCTTGAGGCCTCCGGGCATTGGCTACAATGAGCAGTTCTTC
NA,TRBV19,TRBD1,TRBJ2-2,CASNKQGDTGELFF,TGTGCCAGTAATAAACAGGGGGACACCGGGGAGCTGTTTTTT
few,TRBV12-3/TRBV12-4,NA,TRBJ2-7,CASSDRESYEQYF,TGTGCCAGCAGTGACCGGGAGTCCTACGAGCAGTACTTC
NA,TRBV12-3/TRBV12-4,NA,TRBJ2-3,CASSARFGTDTQYF,TGTGCCAGCAGCGCCCGTTTCGGCACAGATACGCAGTATTTT
NA,TRBV3-1,NA,TRBJ2-3,CASSQGDRDTQYF,TGTGCCAGCAGCCAGGGGGATAGAGATACGCAGTATTTT
NA,TRBV10-2,TRBD1,TRBJ2-7,CASSGPRDRASYEQYF,TGCGCCAGCAGCGGCCCACGGGACAGGGCCTCCTACGAGCAGTACTTC
NA,TRBV6-5,TRBD2,TRBJ2-5,CASSYPGLAGRQETQYF,TGTGCCAGCAGTTACCCCGGACTAGCGGGTCGACAAGAGACCCAGTACTTC
many,TRBV6-5,NA,TRBJ2-2,CASSYQASGANTGELFF,TGTGCCAGCAGTTACCAGGCCAGCGGAGCCAACACCGGGGAGCTGTTTTTT
NA,TRBV7-9,TRBD1,TRBJ2-7,CASSLMGQGSYEQYF,TGTGCCAGCAGCTTGATGGGACAGGGGTCCTACGAGCAGTACTTC
many,TRBV9,NA,TRBJ2-3,CASSVGSRGTDTQYF,TGTGCCAGCAGCGTAGGGAGCAGGGGCACAGATACGCAGTATTTT
few,TRBV7-8,TRBD2,TRBJ2-3,CASSIIAGGSTDTQYF,TGTGCCAGCAGCATCATAGCGGGGGGTAGCACAGATACGCAGTATTTT
few,TRBV5-6,NA,TRBJ2-1,CASNRGNDNEQFF,TGTGCCAGCAACCGGGGGAATGACAATGAGCAGTTCTTC
few,TRBV20-1,TRBD2,TRBJ2-7,CSARDPSGRDRSYEQYF,TGCAGTGCTAGAGATCCTAGCGGGAGGGATCGCTCCTACGAGCAGTACTTC
many,TRBV3-1,NA,TRBJ1-1,CASSQDRETEAFF,TGTGCCAGCAGCCAAGACAGGGAAACTGAAGCTTTCTTT
NA,TRBV7-2,TRBD2,TRBJ2-6,CASSFLAGGTGANVLTF,TGTGCCAGCAGCTTCCTAGCGGGAGGGACCGGGGCCAACGTCCTGACTTTC
NA,TRBV4-2,NA,TRBJ2-5,CASSLDTPETQYF,TGTGCCAGCAGCCTCGACACTCCGGAGACCCAGTACTTC
many,TRBV20-1,NA,TRBJ1-6,CSATLAGNSSPLHF,TGCAGTGCTACCCTCGCGGGGAACAGTTCACCCCTCCACTTT
NA,TRBV25-1,TRBD2,TRBJ2-1,CASSPGTIEQFF,TGTGCCAGCAGCCCCGGGACTATTGAGCAGTTCTTC
NA,TRBV15,NA,TRBJ2-5,CATSRDDRQETQYF,TGTGCCACCAGCAGAGACGACAGACAAGAGACCCAGTACTTC
NA,TRBV20-1,TRBD1,TRBJ2-7,CSASRWTTGLNYEQYF,TGCAGTGCTAGCAGGTGGACGACAGGGTTGAACTACGAGCAGTACTTC
NA,TRBV20-1,NA,TRBJ2-3,CSVLLSTDTQYF,TGCAGTGTACTTCTGAGCACAGATACGCAGTATTTT
many,TRBV7-9,TRBD2,TRBJ2-3,CASSLSTSGKKDTQYF,TGTGCCAGCAGCTTAAGCACTAGCGGGAAGAAAGATACGCAGTATTTT
many,TRBV28,NA,TRBJ2-1,CASSLSTGEQFF,TGTGCCAGCAGTTTATCCACGGGTGAGCAGTTCTTC
many,TRBV29-1,TRBD2,TRBJ2-2,CSVTSGENTGELFF,TGCAGCGTGACTAGCGGGGAAAACACCGGGGAGCTGTTTTTT
NA,TRBV3-1,NA,TRBJ2-1,CASSQGTGTFNEQFF,TGTGCCAGCAGCCAAGGCACCGGGACTTTCAATGAGCAGTTCTTC
NA,TRBV6-1,TRBD2,TRBJ2-1,CATQEVAAGVLEQFF,TGTGCCACCCAAGAGGTGGCAGCGGGAGTACTTGAGCAGTTCTTC
many,TRBV7-2,TRBD2,TRBJ2-1,CASSSSGRTYNEQFF,TGTGCCAGCAGCTCTAGCGGGAGGACCTACAATGAGCAGTTCTTC
NA,TRBV9,NA,TRBJ2-5,CASSGNSGGGQETQYF,TGTGCCAGCAGCGGAAACAGTGGAGGGGGTCAAGAGACCCAGTACTTC
NA,TRBV11-2,NA,TRBJ2-7,CASSFRIRGDTGEYEQYF,TGTGCCAGCAGCTTTCGAATACGAGGGGACACGGGGGAGTACGAGCAGTACTTC
NA,TRBV12-3/TRBV12-4,TRBD2,TRBJ2-3,CASSPLAGLADTQYF,TGTGCCAGCAGTCCCCTAGCGGGACTTGCAGATACGCAGTATTTT
few,TRBV5-1,TRBD2,TRBJ2-3,CASSSKAPGTSGRAPDTQYF,TGCGCCAGCAGCTCTAAAGCTCCCGGGACTAGCGGGAGGGCCCCAGATACGCAGTATTTT
many,TRBV15,TRBD2,TRBJ2-7,CATSLAGGEREQYF,TGTGCCACCAGTCTAGCGGGGGGTGAACGCGAGCAGTACTTC
NA,TRBV29-1,TRBD2,TRBJ2-1,CSVEVSAGSNEQFF,TGCAGCGTTGAAGTGTCAGCGGGAAGTAATGAGCAGTTCTTC
few,TRBV20-1,TRBD2,TRBJ2-7,CSARAGASNHEQYF,TGCAGTGCCAGAGCGGGGGCCAGTAACCACGAGCAGTACTTC
NA,TRBV7-2,TRBD1,TRBJ2-1,CASSVGTGGYEQFF,TGTGCCAGCAGCGTCGGGACAGGGGGTTATGAGCAGTTCTTC
many,TRBV28,NA,TRBJ2-7,CASSTRNLDEQYF,TGTGCCAGCAGTACACGGAACCTAGACGAGCAGTACTTC
many,TRBV11-2,TRBD2,TRBJ2-3,CASSLVGFRSTSGTDTQYF,TGTGCCAGCAGCTTAGTCGGTTTCCGAAGCACTAGCGGCACAGATACGCAGTATTTT
many,TRBV29-1,NA,TRBJ1-1,CSVEGTEAFF,TGCAGCGTTGAAGGGACAGAAGCTTTCTTT
many,TRBV6-1,NA,TRBJ1-3,CASSRTEARVNTIYF,TGTGCCAGCAGCAGGACGGAGGCTCGAGTAAACACCATATATTTT
many,TRBV7-2,TRBD1,TRBJ1-5,CASSLVSGQGSNQPQHF,TGTGCCAGCAGCTTAGTTTCGGGACAGGGTAGCAATCAGCCCCAGCATTTT
NA,TRBV2,TRBD2,TRBJ2-1,CASRRLAGGYYGEQFF,TGTGCCAGCAGGAGACTAGCGGGGGGGTACTACGGTGAGCAGTTCTTC